These 24 T cell receptor beta chains were all obtained from the same sample, sequenced in a study of CD8 T cells in Susac syndrome. When the RNA was reverse transcribed, random hexamers were used with an input of 0.5 to 1 ug. TCRdb passed the immunoSEQ multiplex PCR reads through MiXCR, listing each CDR3 protein once. This sample has tens of thousands of distinct CDR3 sequences, with under 95% found just once. The sample consisted of CD8+ T cells from PBMCs. Receptor source: a human donor in good health.

This chain links TRBV4-1 with TRBJ2-3, with D maybe TRBD2 (6 bases). CDR3 length equals 15 residues. V gave up 4 bases and J gave up 2 bases, with 13 bases separating them. Germline V gene lookup returns CDR1 MGHRA and CDR2 YSYEKL. CDR3 in amino acids: CASSPREAFTDTQYF. The CDR3 nucleotides read TGCGCCAGCAGCCCAAGGGAGGCGTTCACAGATACGCAGTATTTT.

A single count supports this clonotype. V usage is TRBV19 and J usage is TRBJ1-5; D is perhaps TRBD1 (5 bases). The CDR3 has 14 residues. V was cut by 6 bases and J by 8 bases, with 17 bases left in between. CDR1 and CDR2 (germline): LNHDA, SQIVND (reference sequence). The CDR3: CASSPGRPQEPQHF. The CDR3 region has the DNA TGTGCCAGTAGCCCGGGACGCCCACAGGAGCCCCAGCATTTT.

The chain combines TRBV27 with TRBJ2-5, with 11 bases aligning to TRBD1. CDR3 length equals 16 residues. The germline CDR1 and CDR2 sequences are MNHEY and SMNVEV (reference sequence). Unmatched junction bases numbered 7, after V lost 4 bases and J lost 3 bases. This chain's CDR3 is CASSSLGQGVKETQYF. The CDR3, as DNA: TGTGCCAGCAGTTCCCTGGGACAGGGGGTGAAAGAGACCCAGTACTTC.

This clonotype was detected only a few times. The chain couples TRBV12-3 or TRBV12-4 to TRBJ1-1; 7 bases match TRBD1. Germline trimming cut 0 bases from V and 7 bases from J; bases unmatched to any gene: 5. This CDR3 has 14 residues. This chain's CDR3 is CASSLAGQAGEAFF. The CDR3 region has the DNA TGTGCCAGCAGTTTAGCCGGACAGGCTGGTGAAGCTTTCTTT.

The chain is built from TRBV11-2 and TRBJ2-7; 9 nucleotides align to TRBD2. The CDR3 contains 15 residues. With V trimmed by 1 base and J by 1 base, 2 bases remained unmatched. Germline lookup yields CDR1 SGHAT and CDR2 FQNNGV. CDR3 nucleotides: TGTGCCAGCAGCTTAGGACTAGCGGCGTCCTACGAGCAGTACTTC. It codes for CASSLGLAASYEQYF.

V and J are TRBV29-1 and TRBJ2-7; 8 bases map to TRBD2. The CDR3 consists of 13 residues. J gave up 2 bases and V 4 bases, and 4 bases lay outside the gene matches. CDR1 and CDR2 from the germline V gene are SQVTM and ANQGSEA. The DNA for the CDR3 is TGCAGCGTTGGTAGCGGGGACACCTACGAGCAGTACTTC. This translates into CSVGSGDTYEQYF.

This chain uses TRBV3-1 with TRBJ2-2; D not resolved. Deletions cut 0 bases from V and 4 bases from J, with 6 bases between. The germline V gene has CDR1 LGHDT and CDR2 YNNKEL (reference sequence). CDR3 size: 14 residues. CDR3 nucleotides: TGTGCCAGCAGCCAAGATTGGGGCACCGGGGAGCTGTTTTTT. Encoded protein: CASSQDWGTGELFF. The full variable domain, completed using reference TRBV3-1 and TRBJ2-2, is DTAVSQTPKYLVTQMGNDKSIKCEQNLGHDTMYWYKQDSKKFLKIMFSYNNKELIINETVPNRFSPKSPDKAHLNLHINSLELGDSAVYFCASSQDWGTGELFFGEGSRLTVL.

The rearrangement uses TRBV7-9 and TRBJ1-2; 10 bases line up with TRBD1. The V gene end was trimmed by 3 bases and the J gene end by 8 bases; junction bases not matched to a gene: 9. This CDR3 is 15 amino acids long. Germline lookup yields CDR1 SEHNR and CDR2 FQNEAQ (reference sequence). The CDR3 DNA follows: TGTGCCAGCAGCTTTTCGACAGGGGGCAAGGAAGGCTACACCTTC. This codes for CASSFSTGGKEGYTF.

This chain uses TRBV28 with TRBJ2-7, with 9 nucleotides matching TRBD1. The CDR3 length is 14 residues. Trimming removed 3 bases from V and 3 bases from J; junction bases left unmatched: 3. In germline, CDR1 is MDHEN, CDR2 SYDVKM. The CDR3 reads CASSLGTGYYEQYF. The DNA for the CDR3 is TGTGCCAGCAGTTTGGGGACAGGGTACTACGAGCAGTACTTC.

The chain uses TRBV28 and TRBJ1-4, with 11 bases aligning to TRBD1. From germline, CDR1 is MDHEN and CDR2 SYDVKM. CDR3 size: 16 residues. V lost 5 bases and J lost 4; bases outside the gene matches: 6. CDR3 in DNA: TGTGCCAGCAGTCTGGACAGGGGGCTTGATAATGAAAAACTGTTTTTT. Amino acid sequence: CASSLDRGLDNEKLFF. The whole variable domain, filled in from reference TRBV28 and TRBJ1-4, reads DVKVTQSSRYLVKRTGEKVFLECVQDMDHENMFWYRQDPGLGLRLIYFSYDVKMKEKGDIPEGYSVSREKKERFSLILESASTNQTSMYLCASSLDRGLDNEKLFFGSGTQLSVL.

V gene TRBV29-1 combines with J gene TRBJ1-2, with D perhaps matching TRBD1 (6 bases). Per germline, CDR1 SQVTM and CDR2 ANQGSEA. This CDR3 spans 16 amino acids. The germline V and J ends were trimmed by 3 bases and 1 base, with 18 bases remaining between them. The DNA for the CDR3 is TGCAGCGTTGACGGCCTTGATGGCAGGGGTAACTATGGCTACACCTTC. It yields the protein CSVDGLDGRGNYGYTF.

This chain links TRBV27 with TRBJ2-7, with a tentative D call TRBD2 (7 bases). Germline CDR1 reads MNHEY; CDR2 reads SMNVEV (reference sequence). V lost 5 bases and J lost 5, with 16 bases in between. This CDR3 has 14 residues. The CDR3 loop is CASSPIGGADEQYF. The CDR3 DNA is TGTGCCAGCAGTCCAATTGGGGGGGCTGACGAGCAGTACTTC.

This sequence joins TRBV25-1 and TRBJ2-7; tentatively, D is TRBD1 (5 bases). The CDR3 runs 15 residues. Germline-derived CDR1 and CDR2 are MGHDK and SYGVNS. Trimming removed 3 bases at V and 5 bases at J, with 17 bases between. In DNA form, the CDR3 reads TGTGCCAGCAGTGACCTCAGGGCGCAACTCCACGAGCAGTACTTC. It yields the protein CASSDLRAQLHEQYF.

This chain connects TRBV27 to TRBJ1-1; D is unresolved. The CDR3 runs 13 residues. The V and J ends lost 6 bases and 0 bases respectively, with 8 bases between them. CDR1 MNHEY and CDR2 SMNVEV come from the germline V gene (reference sequence). This CDR3 is CASRGGLNTEAFF. CDR3 nucleotides: TGTGCCAGCAGAGGAGGGCTGAACACTGAAGCTTTCTTT.

The chain couples TRBV15 to TRBJ2-1; D is undetermined. CDR3 size: 16 residues. The germline gives CDR1 LNHNV, CDR2 YYDKDF (reference sequence). V shed 1 base and J shed 4 bases, with 14 bases lying between them. In DNA, the CDR3 is TGTGCCACCAGCAGAGGGTCGTCCTCATATTACAATGAGCAGTTCTTC. The encoded protein is CATSRGSSSYYNEQFF.

This chain joins TRBV2 and TRBJ2-7; D is perhaps TRBD1 (5 bases). Germline V CDR1 and CDR2: SNHLY, FYNNEI. Trimming took 8 bases from V and 2 from J, leaving 16 bases between them. This CDR3 comprises 14 residues. CDR3 in amino acids: CASQQQGSTYEQYF. In DNA, the CDR3 is TGTGCCAGCCAACAGCAGGGCAGCACCTACGAGCAGTACTTC.

The chain joins TRBV13 to TRBJ2-2, with 8 bases fitting TRBD1. CDR3 length: 15 amino acids. Germline CDR1 reads PRHDT; CDR2 reads FYEKMQ (reference sequence). The junction had 11 bases not matched to a gene; V was cut back by 8 bases and J by 6 bases. The CDR3 sequence is CASEPRGLSAGELFF. The CDR3 coding sequence is TGTGCCAGCGAACCCAGGGGGCTTAGTGCCGGGGAGCTGTTTTTT.

This rearrangement joins TRBV28 to TRBJ2-7; the match to TRBD2 covers 8 bases. The length of the CDR3 is 15 residues. Losses at the gene ends were 7 bases for V and 3 bases for J; bases not matched to a gene: 11. Germline CDR1 MDHEN, CDR2 SYDVKM. The CDR3 sequence: CASTLTTSAIYEQYF. The CDR3 region has the DNA TGTGCCAGCACCTTAACGACTAGCGCGATCTACGAGCAGTACTTC.

V is TRBV29-1 and J is TRBJ1-1; D gene unclear. The CDR3 contains 14 residues. Per the germline V gene, CDR1 is SQVTM and CDR2 is ANQGSEA. Trimming removed 4 bases from V and 2 bases from J, with 14 bases in between. This CDR3 reads CSVASSHSNTEAFF. The DNA of the CDR3 is TGCAGCGTTGCGAGTTCACACAGTAACACTGAAGCTTTCTTT.

V and J are TRBV27 and TRBJ2-3; 7 nucleotides align to TRBD2. The CDR3 totals 16 residues. Unmatched junction bases numbered 8, after V lost 3 bases and J lost 2 bases. CDR1 is MNHEY and CDR2 is SMNVEV in the germline V gene (reference sequence). CDR3 DNA: TGTGCCAGCAGTTTTCTGGCGGGAGACCTCACAGATACGCAGTATTTT. Its protein product is CASSFLAGDLTDTQYF.

This clonotype was seen a single time. The rearrangement joins TRBV10-3 to TRBJ2-7; D possibly corresponds to TRBD2 (5 bases). The germline V gene encodes CDR1 ENHRY and CDR2 SYGVKD. V was clipped by 7 bases and J by 0 bases, with 10 bases between them. There are 13 residues in the CDR3. The CDR3 here is CAITSTGSYEQYF. The CDR3 nucleotides read TGTGCCATCACTAGCACGGGCTCCTACGAGCAGTACTTC.

The V and J genes are TRBV5-1 and TRBJ2-1, with 7 nucleotides matching TRBD2. Trimming took 4 bases from V and 14 from J; bases not matched to a gene: 9. This CDR3 has 12 residues. Germline CDR1 reads SGHRS; CDR2 reads YFSETQ. The CDR3 region is CASSMFAGEEFF. The CDR3 nucleotides read TGCGCCAGCAGCATGTTTGCGGGAGAGGAGTTCTTC.

The V and J genes are TRBV20-1 and TRBJ2-5, with D possibly matching TRBD2 (6 bases). The CDR3 totals 16 residues. The V and J ends lost 3 bases and 0 bases respectively, with 17 bases between them. Germline CDR1 reads DFQATT; CDR2 reads SNEGSKA (reference sequence). The CDR3 DNA reads TGCAGTGCTAGCGACCCGGGACTGACGTACCAAGAGACCCAGTACTTC. Translated: CSASDPGLTYQETQYF.

This chain connects TRBV12-3 or TRBV12-4 to TRBJ2-7; D gene unclear. The length of the CDR3 is 13 residues. V lost 6 bases and J 6 bases, leaving 15 bases between the germline ends. The CDR3 coding sequence is TGTGCCAGCAGCCCTCAACAGCCCCCCGAGCAGTACTTC. Protein product: CASSPQQPPEQYF.